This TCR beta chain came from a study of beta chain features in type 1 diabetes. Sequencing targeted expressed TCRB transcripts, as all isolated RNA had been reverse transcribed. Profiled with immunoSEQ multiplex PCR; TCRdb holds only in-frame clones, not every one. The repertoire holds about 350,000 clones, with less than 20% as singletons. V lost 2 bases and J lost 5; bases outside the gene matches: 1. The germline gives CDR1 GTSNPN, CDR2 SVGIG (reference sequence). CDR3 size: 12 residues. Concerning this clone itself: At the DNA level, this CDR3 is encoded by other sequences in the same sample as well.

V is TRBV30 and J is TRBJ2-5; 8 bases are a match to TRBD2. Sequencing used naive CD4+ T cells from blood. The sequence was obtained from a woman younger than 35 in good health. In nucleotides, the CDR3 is TGTGCCTGGAGTCGGGGGGGCGAGACCCAGTACTTC. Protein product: CAWSRGGETQYF. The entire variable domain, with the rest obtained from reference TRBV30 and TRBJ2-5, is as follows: SQTIHQWPATLVQPVGSPLSLECTVEGTSNPNLYWYRQAAGRGLQLLFYSVGIGQISSEVPQNLSASRPQDRQFILSSKKLLLSDSGFYLCAWSRGGETQYFGPGTRLLVL.